These 10 T cell receptor beta chains were all obtained from the same sample, sequenced in a study of cytomegalovirus exposure and HLA in healthy donors. The PCR employed 60 Vbeta primers together with 13 Jbeta primers. Some clones are missing from TCRdb's copy, which holds only in-frame ones; the method was immunoSEQ multiplex PCR. The repertoire holds 100,000 to 150,000 clones, around 80% seen once, with approximately 0.24% in the top ten. The sequenced sample was PBMCs. Source of these receptors: a man aged 50-60 years in good health and CMV-seronegative.

The CDR3 spells CASSQAAGYYGYTF. The CDR3, as DNA: TGCGCCAGCAGCCAAGCCGCAGGGTACTATGGCTACACCTTC. The chain has TRBV4-1 and TRBJ1-2, with D perhaps matching TRBD1 (5 bases). From germline, CDR1 is MGHRA and CDR2 YSYEKL. This CDR3 spans 14 amino acids. V was clipped by 1 base and J by 3 bases, with 9 bases between them.

This clone was observed a few times. The chain couples TRBV11-2 to TRBJ2-7; the match to TRBD1 covers 7 bases. The trim removed 7 bases at V and 2 bases at J, leaving 8 bases unmatched. The CDR3 sequence is 14 residues long. Germline V gene sequence: CDR1 SGHAT, CDR2 FQNNGV. CDR3 loop: CASIKEDRTYEQYF. The CDR3 region has the DNA TGTGCCAGCATTAAAGAGGACAGGACCTACGAGCAGTACTTC.

CDR3 nucleotide sequence: TGTGCCAGCAGCGAAACCCCACAGAACACTGAAGCTTTCTTT. This encodes CASSETPQNTEAFF. The chain links TRBV6-6 to TRBJ1-1; unclear D gene. V gave up 6 bases and J gave up 1 base, with 12 bases separating them. The CDR3 length is 14 residues. The V gene's germline CDR1 is MNHNY and CDR2 SVGAGI (reference sequence).

This rearrangement joins TRBV19 to TRBJ2-7; 8 nucleotides align to TRBD1. Looked up from germline, CDR1 is LNHDA and CDR2 is SQIVND (reference sequence). The CDR3 runs 14 residues. The J segment lost 3 bases and the V segment lost 4 bases, leaving 5 bases of the junction unmatched. The CDR3 sequence is CASSTSTGDYEQYF. The CDR3 bases are TGTGCCAGTAGTACTTCGACAGGGGACTACGAGCAGTACTTC.

This rearrangement joins TRBV6-1 to TRBJ2-3, with a weak D call TRBD1 (6 bases). Germline V CDR1 and CDR2: MNHNS, SASEGT. The germline V and J ends were trimmed by 2 bases and 7 bases, with 13 bases remaining between them. There are 14 residues in the CDR3. CDR3 sequence reads: CASSETGSRNTQYF. The CDR3 DNA reads TGTGCCAGCAGTGAAACAGGGAGTCGGAATACGCAGTATTTT.

The V and J genes are TRBV5-4 and TRBJ2-7; 7 bases fit TRBD2. The CDR3 totals 16 residues. The V segment lost 6 bases and the J segment 6 bases; nucleotides outside the gene matches: 18. CDR1 and CDR2 from the germline V gene are SGHNT and YYREEE (reference sequence). As DNA, the CDR3 is TGTGCCAGCACCTGGGATGGGGGAGGGGTCGGGGTCGAGCAGTACTTC. This translates into CASTWDGGGVGVEQYF.

The J gene is TRBJ2-3, the V gene TRBV5-6; a possible D gene is TRBD2 (5 bases). CDR3 length equals 14 residues. V gave up 0 bases and J gave up 2 bases, with 7 bases separating them. Germline V gene sequence: CDR1 SGHDT, CDR2 YYEEEE. The CDR3 loop reads CASSLGGHTDTQYF. For the CDR3, the DNA is TGTGCCAGCAGCTTGGGCGGGCACACAGATACGCAGTATTTT.

This chain uses TRBV11-2 with TRBJ2-1; 15 bases are a match to TRBD2. The CDR3 extends over 16 amino acids. The J segment lost 12 bases and the V segment lost 3 bases, leaving 9 bases of the junction unmatched. Per the germline V gene, CDR1 is SGHAT and CDR2 is FQNNGV. CDR3 coding DNA: TGTGCCAGCAGCTTGGGGACTAGCGGGAGGAGACGTTGGCAGTTCTTC. Its translation is CASSLGTSGRRRWQFF.

The chain uses TRBV7-9 and TRBJ2-5; a possible D gene is TRBD1 (6 bases). Trimming cost V 4 bases and J 5 bases, with 8 bases left between them. CDR1 SEHNR and CDR2 FQNEAQ come from the germline V gene (reference sequence). This CDR3 contains 12 residues. CDR3 coding DNA: TGTGCCAGCAGCTGGGGGCAGGAGACCCAGTACTTC. Translating gives CASSWGQETQYF.

This clone came up once. The chain uses TRBV28 and TRBJ1-2, with D perhaps TRBD1 (5 bases). Trimming removed 6 bases at V and 2 bases at J, with 16 bases between. The V gene's germline CDR1 is MDHEN and CDR2 SYDVKM. The CDR3 spans 15 residues. The CDR3 sequence: CASRISQGVNYGYTF. Written as DNA, the CDR3 is TGTGCCAGCAGGATTAGCCAGGGCGTAAACTATGGCTACACCTTC.